One T cell receptor (beta chain) is described in this entry. The antigen this receptor binds is unknown. Nothing much larger sits one base from this clone, and base qualities are not available. From cysteine to phenylalanine, the CDR3 is 14 amino acids long. The kept DNA is CDR3 alone, 42 bases in frame from the first base. V is reduced by 0 bases and J by 7 bases, leaving a spacing of 12 bases between them. According to the germline V gene, CDR1 reads SGHAT and CDR2 reads FQNNGV. The sample is drawn from a study of response to subunit inactivated influenza vaccine (dated by TCRdb to 2016 to 2018). Regarding the study in general: The study used deep quantitative T cell receptor repertoire profiling to track responses to a trivalent subunit inactivated influenza vaccine.

Broad study findings and their caveats: The authors suggested that each seasonal influenza vaccination may recruit only a limited number of new T cells.

To prepare the library, RT-PCR was applied. TCRdb records Illumina HiSeq 2500 as the sequencer. TCRdb handled the public reads itself, with Q25 trimming in fastp and clone calling in MiXCR, and kept productive beta chains. Rows are unified per CDR3 protein, each entry keeping the most common DNA and genes. The sample table contains some 640,000 distinct CDR3 sequences; only one count was recorded for 11% to 15% of them. Of the sample, 5.5% to 8% is held by the ten largest clones. The chain is made from TRBV11-2 and TRBJ1-2; TRBD1 might be the D gene, on 5 matching bases. The material was PBMCs from blood, obtained 14 days before vaccination. This receptor was identified in a middle-aged man who received an inactivated influenza vaccine. Donor details come from another sample of the same person, matched by shared clones. The nucleotides read TGTGCCAGCAGCTTAGACGGGGGTTTTTCTGGCTACACCTTC. This yields the protein CASSLDGGFSGYTF.